The present entry profiles one T cell receptor (beta chain) with its context. The data stem from a study of shared T cell receptors in the human thymus. Germline V CDR1 and CDR2: SGHNT, YENEEA. Trimming cost V 5 bases and J 2 bases; bases outside gene matches: 14. The CDR3 consists of 17 residues. Generated by immunoSEQ multiplex PCR, the TCRdb table keeps only in-frame clones and is missing some. In the table there are over 650,000 clones, over 75% of which are singletons. These data also formed part of another study, on human thymus T cells.

Sequencing was performed on thymocytes. The J gene is TRBJ2-5, the V gene TRBV11-3, with 7 nucleotides matching TRBD2. This clonotype originated in a boy in the first two years of life with a congenital heart defect. The CDR3 nucleotides are TGTGCCAGCAGCAGGGGACCGATCACTAGCGATCAAGAGACCCAGTACTTC. It specifies CASSRGPITSDQETQYF.